Listed below are T cell receptor beta chains from one sample, sequenced in a study of shared clonotypes between healthy human individuals. Method: immunoSEQ multiplex PCR; TCRdb's copy keeps in-frame clones and lacks some. The sample holds fewer than 2.5 million clones, 93% seen once. The sample taken for sequencing was naive CD4+ T cells from PBMCs. The source is a man aged 18 to 35 in good health. Some clones in this sample may be carry-over from other donors' samples. Both conserved end residues are part of each CDR3. The order of the fields is clone size, D gene, J gene, V gene, CDR3 DNA, CDR3 protein. D genes are given only for firm matches. Part of the rows lack a size; the others show once, few, many or a class for expanded clones.

>NA|NA|TRBJ2-1|TRBV19
TGTGCCAGTAGTACTTCCAATGAGCAGTTCTTC
CASSTSNEQFF
>NA|TRBD1|TRBJ1-4|TRBV5-1
TGCGCCAGCAGCATTACAGGGGGCTCAACTAATGAAAAACTGTTTTTT
CASSITGGSTNEKLFF
>NA|TRBD2|TRBJ2-5|TRBV5-4
TGTGCCAGCAGCCTGGGGTCTTGGCGGGAGGGAATCCAAGAGACCCAGTACTTC
CASSLGSWREGIQETQYF
>NA|NA|TRBJ1-5|TRBV28
TGTGCCAGCAGTTTGGGTACAGTCGCTAGCAATCAGCCCCAGCATTTT
CASSLGTVASNQPQHF
>NA|NA|TRBJ2-4|TRBV30
TGTGCCTGGAGAAATTCAGGGTTAAAAAACATTCAGTACTTC
CAWRNSGLKNIQYF
>NA|NA|TRBJ2-2|TRBV5-1
TGCGCCAGCAGCTTGGAGACCCGGGGCACCGGGGAGCTGTTTTTT
CASSLETRGTGELFF
>NA|TRBD1|TRBJ1-5|TRBV6-5
TGTGCCAGCAGAAAGACAGGGAATCAGCCCCAGCATTTT
CASRKTGNQPQHF
>NA|TRBD2|TRBJ2-1|TRBV29-1
TGCAGCGTCCGGAGTTTGGGGTGGATGGCGGGAGGGAGCTCCTACAATGAGCAGTTCTTC
CSVRSLGWMAGGSSYNEQFF
>NA|TRBD2|TRBJ2-1|TRBV4-2
TGTGCCAGCAGCCGTAGGGGTCCTAGCGGCATCAATGAGCAGTTCTTC
CASSRRGPSGINEQFF
>NA|TRBD2|TRBJ2-1|TRBV30
TGTGCCTGGAGGCTCGGACTAGCGGTGTGGGCTGAGCAGTTCTTC
CAWRLGLAVWAEQFF
>NA|TRBD2|TRBJ2-1|TRBV10-3
TGTGCCATCAGGGGGAGGGCCGAATACAATGAGCAGTTCTTC
CAIRGRAEYNEQFF
>NA|NA|TRBJ1-1|TRBV4-1
TGCGCCAGCAGCCAAGGTCGGGCCAGGGGTAACACTGAAGCTTTCTTT
CASSQGRARGNTEAFF
>NA|TRBD1|TRBJ1-2|TRBV12-5
TGTGCTAGTGGCTCGGGACAGGGGGGAGACTATGGCTACACCTTC
CASGSGQGGDYGYTF
>NA|TRBD1|TRBJ1-5|TRBV5-4
TGTGCCAGCAGCAACCGGGACAGGGGGGGGAATCAGCCCCAGCATTTT
CASSNRDRGGNQPQHF
>NA|TRBD2|TRBJ2-2|TRBV10-1
TGCGCCAGCAGTCCCCGAGTGGAGCGGGAGAAGGCCGGGGAGCTGTTTTTT
CASSPRVEREKAGELFF
>NA|NA|TRBJ1-1|TRBV29-1
TGCAGCGTCCGGACGGGGAACACTGAAGCTTTCTTT
CSVRTGNTEAFF
>NA|NA|TRBJ2-2|TRBV7-9
TGTGCCAGCAGCCCGATGGGGACCGATGCCGGGGAGCTGTTTTTT
CASSPMGTDAGELFF
>NA|NA|TRBJ1-2|TRBV6-4
TGTGCCAGCAGTGACGCATGGGGACGGGGCTACACCTTC
CASSDAWGRGYTF
>once|NA|TRBJ1-1|TRBV7-9
TGTGCCAGCAGCTTAGTATACGACCTCCCGGGGCCAGGCCTTGCTGAAGCTTTCTTT
CASSLVYDLPGPGLAEAFF
>NA|NA|TRBJ1-2|TRBV28
TGTGCCAGCACCTGGGGCTTAGGTGGCTACACCTTC
CASTWGLGGYTF
>NA|TRBD2|TRBJ2-1|TRBV6-5
TGTGCCAGCAGGACTAGCGGATACAATGAGCAGTTCTTC
CASRTSGYNEQFF
>NA|NA|TRBJ2-1|TRBV19
TGTGCCAGTAGTATTGGGGGAGAGCAGTTCTTC
CASSIGGEQFF
>once|NA|TRBJ2-5|TRBV5-6
TGTGCCAGCAGCTGGGGCGGAGAGACCCAGTACTTC
CASSWGGETQYF
>NA|TRBD2|TRBJ2-2|TRBV19
TGTGCCAGTAGTATCGGGGCGGGAGCAGACGGGGAGCTGTTTTTT
CASSIGAGADGELFF
>NA|TRBD1|TRBJ2-2|TRBV7-2
TGTGCCAGCAGCTCCGGACAGGGGAGGTCGGCCGGGGAGCTGTTTTTT
CASSSGQGRSAGELFF
>NA|TRBD2|TRBJ2-1|TRBV6-5
TGTGCCAGCAGTTACGCGGGAGCGGGAGTGGGAAATGAGCAGTTCTTC
CASSYAGAGVGNEQFF
>NA|NA|TRBJ2-1|TRBV5-1
TGCGCCAGCAGCTCCGGGATGTTGGGGGGACCCTACAATGAGCAGTTCTTC
CASSSGMLGGPYNEQFF
>once|NA|TRBJ2-7|TRBV7-9
TGTGCCAGCAGCTTGATTAGCAGCGCGAGCTCCTACGAGCAGTACTTC
CASSLISSASSYEQYF
>NA|NA|TRBJ1-3|TRBV27
TGTGCCAGCAGTTTATCTTACAGGCCGACCTCTGGAAACACCATATATTTT
CASSLSYRPTSGNTIYF
>NA|TRBD1|TRBJ1-4|TRBV15
TGTGCCACCAGCAGCTCCACCAGGGGGCGAACTAATGAAAAACTGTTTTTT
CATSSSTRGRTNEKLFF
>NA|TRBD1|TRBJ2-7|TRBV5-1
TGCGCCAGCGCCATGGGACAGCCTTACGAGCAGTACTTC
CASAMGQPYEQYF
>NA|TRBD2|TRBJ2-3|TRBV30
TGTGCCTGGAGTGTAAGCCGGGGGGGCGGAGGAGCAGATACGCAGTATTTT
CAWSVSRGGGGADTQYF
>NA|NA|TRBJ2-5|TRBV7-9
TGTGCCAGCAGCCCCGGAGAGGTAGGGTTAGAGACCCAGTACTTC
CASSPGEVGLETQYF
>once|TRBD2|TRBJ2-7|TRBV2
TGTGCCAGCAGTCCAGTGGAGGGAGCGGGAGGCCCCGTTCAAAAGCAGTACTTC
CASSPVEGAGGPVQKQYF
>NA|NA|TRBJ1-5|TRBV5-1
TGCGCCAGCAGCTTGGCCCCGGGGGGCAATCAGCCCCAGCATTTT
CASSLAPGGNQPQHF
>NA|TRBD2|TRBJ2-5|TRBV7-3
TGTGCCAGCAGCTTAGGGACTAGCGGGAGTAGGGGAGAGACCCAGTACTTC
CASSLGTSGSRGETQYF
>NA|TRBD1|TRBJ2-1|TRBV5-1
TGCGCCAGCAGCATCGCTAGACAGGGGGCGTCCGGCAATGAGCAGTTCTTC
CASSIARQGASGNEQFF
>NA|NA|TRBJ2-1|TRBV6-1
TGTGCCAGCAGAAAGGTCGTAGACGAGCAGTTCTTC
CASRKVVDEQFF
>once|NA|TRBJ1-1|TRBV6-6
TGTGCCAGCAGTTACTCGCTAGGGACGACCGCTTTCTTT
CASSYSLGTTAFF
>NA|NA|TRBJ2-5|TRBV4-2
TGTGCCAGCAGCCAAGATAGCAGGGGAGAGACCCAGTACTTC
CASSQDSRGETQYF
>NA|TRBD1|TRBJ1-5|TRBV19
TGTGCCAGTAGTATTTGGACAGTCCGGTCAGGGGGCCGGCTCAACAGGATTCAGCCCCAGCATTTT
CASSIWTVRSGGRLNRIQPQHF
>NA|TRBD1|TRBJ2-3|TRBV7-6
TGTGCCAGCAGCCGATGGACAGGGTCAGTTGCAGATACGCAGTATTTT
CASSRWTGSVADTQYF
>NA|TRBD1|TRBJ2-7|TRBV7-9
TGTGCCAGCAGCCGTTTGACAGGGGACCACGAGCAGTACTTC
CASSRLTGDHEQYF
>NA|NA|TRBJ2-6|TRBV7-9
TGTGCCAGCAGCTTAGCGGCGGTTTACTCTGGGGCCAACGTCCTGACTTTC
CASSLAAVYSGANVLTF
>NA|TRBD2|TRBJ2-5|TRBV7-2
TGTGCCAGCAAAACAGGGCTAGCGGGAGAAGAGACCCAGTACTTC
CASKTGLAGEETQYF
>few|NA|TRBJ1-1|TRBV4-2
TGTGCCAGCAGCCTTCGGGGAGAACTCGGGAGCACTGAAGCTTTCTTT
CASSLRGELGSTEAFF
>NA|NA|TRBJ1-5|TRBV5-4
TGTGCCAGCAGCTTAGATAGGGGAGTGGTTCAGCCCCAGCATTTT
CASSLDRGVVQPQHF
>NA|TRBD1|TRBJ1-6|TRBV9
TGTGCCAGCAGCTGGGACAGGTCGCGGTCACCCCTCCACTTT
CASSWDRSRSPLHF
>NA|NA|TRBJ2-1|TRBV15
TGTGCCACCAGCAGAGATCCTGGGGTCGATGAGCAGTTCTTC
CATSRDPGVDEQFF
>NA|NA|TRBJ2-7|TRBV14
TGTGCCAGCAGCCAAGATTTACCCAGGGCCTTCGAGCAGTACTTC
CASSQDLPRAFEQYF
>NA|NA|TRBJ2-1|TRBV18
TGTGCCAGCTCCCCAATTCCGAGCTCCTACAATGAGCAGTTCTTC
CASSPIPSSYNEQFF
>NA|TRBD2|TRBJ2-3|TRBV5-1
TGCGCCAGCAGCTTGGGCCTAGCGGACACAGATACGCAGTATTTT
CASSLGLADTDTQYF
>NA|NA|TRBJ2-7|TRBV21-1
TGTGCCAGCAGCAAACCGGGCAGTTTTGTAGCACCGGGAAAGACCTACGAGCAGTACTTC
CASSKPGSFVAPGKTYEQYF
>NA|NA|TRBJ2-3|TRBV28
TGTGCCAGCAGTCACCCCGGCACAGATACGCAGTATTTT
CASSHPGTDTQYF
>NA|NA|TRBJ1-5|TRBV18
TGTGCCAGCTCACCGTCGGAGGGGCGCAATCAGCCCCAGCATTTT
CASSPSEGRNQPQHF
>NA|NA|TRBJ1-5|TRBV19
TGTGCCAGTAGTATCGTCGGACGGGGTGGTGTAAGGTGGCGGAATCAGCCCCAGCATTTT
CASSIVGRGGVRWRNQPQHF
>few|TRBD1|TRBJ2-7|TRBV28
TGTGCCAGCAGTTACCCGGGACAGTCCTACGAGCAGTACTTC
CASSYPGQSYEQYF
>once|NA|TRBJ1-1|TRBV7-2
TGTGCCAGCAGCTTAGCGAATGGGATACGTCTGAACACTGAAGCTTTCTTT
CASSLANGIRLNTEAFF
>NA|TRBD2|TRBJ2-1|TRBV28
TGTGCCAGCAGTCCAGCGGGGGGGCGGTCCAATGAGCAGTTCTTC
CASSPAGGRSNEQFF